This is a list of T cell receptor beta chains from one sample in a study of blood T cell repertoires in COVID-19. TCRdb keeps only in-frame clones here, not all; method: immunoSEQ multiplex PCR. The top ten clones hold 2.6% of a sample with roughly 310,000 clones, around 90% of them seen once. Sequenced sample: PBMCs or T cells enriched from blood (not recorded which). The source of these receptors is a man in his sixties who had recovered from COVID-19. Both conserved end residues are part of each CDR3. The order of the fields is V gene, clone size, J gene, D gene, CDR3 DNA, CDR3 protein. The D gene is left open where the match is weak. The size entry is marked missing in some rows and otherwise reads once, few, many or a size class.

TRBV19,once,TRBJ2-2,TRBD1,TGTGCCAGCAGGAACTTCCGGGACAGGGGTACCGGGGAGCTGTTTTTT,CASRNFRDRGTGELFF
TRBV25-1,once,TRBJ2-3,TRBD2,TGTGCCAGCAGTGATCTAGCGGGAGGGCCTGGGGCAGATACGCAGTATTTT,CASSDLAGGPGADTQYF
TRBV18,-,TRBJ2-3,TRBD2,TGTGCCAGCTCACCGTCACTAGCGGGGATAACAGATACGCAGTATTTT,CASSPSLAGITDTQYF
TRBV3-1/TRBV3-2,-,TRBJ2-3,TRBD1,TGTGCCAGCAGCCAAGATGTCGGACAGGGGAGCACAGATACGCAGTATTTT,CASSQDVGQGSTDTQYF
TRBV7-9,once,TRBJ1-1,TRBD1,TGTGCCAGCAGCTTACGGGTTCTGACAGGGGCTGAAGCTTTCTTT,CASSLRVLTGAEAFF
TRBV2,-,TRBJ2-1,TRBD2,TGTGCCAAAGAGCGGGAGGACAGCTCCTACAATGAGCAGTTCTTC,CAKEREDSSYNEQFF
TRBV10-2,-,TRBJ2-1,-,TGCGCCAGTTGCCGAGGTTCCTACAATGAGCAGTTCTTC,CASCRGSYNEQFF
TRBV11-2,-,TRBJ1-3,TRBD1,TGTGCCAGCAGCTTAGAGCCACGACAGGGCAACTCTGGAAACACCATATATTTT,CASSLEPRQGNSGNTIYF
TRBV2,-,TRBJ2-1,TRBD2,TGTGCCAGCACCTATACTAGCGCCTCTTCCTACAATGAGCAGTTCTTC,CASTYTSASSYNEQFF
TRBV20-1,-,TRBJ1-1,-,TGCAGTGCTAACGTGGAAAGGGGTTCTTTCTTT,CSANVERGSFF
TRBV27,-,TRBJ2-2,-,TGTGCCAGCAGTTTGATCGGGTGGGACACCGGGGAGCTGTTTTTT,CASSLIGWDTGELFF
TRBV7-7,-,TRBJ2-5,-,TGTGCTAGCAGCCCCAAATTAAGGGGACAAGAGACCCAGTACTTC,CASSPKLRGQETQYF
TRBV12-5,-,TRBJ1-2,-,TGTGCTAGTGGTTTGTACACCTACTATGGCTACACCTTC,CASGLYTYYGYTF
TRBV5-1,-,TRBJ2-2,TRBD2,TGCGCCAGCAGCTTGGGACCTTCGGGACTAGCAGCCAGGACCGGGGAGCTGTTTTTT,CASSLGPSGLAARTGELFF
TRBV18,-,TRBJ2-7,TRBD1,TGTGCCAGCTCATCTCGACAGGGACGGCCCTACGAGCAGTACTTC,CASSSRQGRPYEQYF
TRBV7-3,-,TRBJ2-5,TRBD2,TGTGCCAGCAGCCCAGGGGGACTAGCAACAGAGACCCAGTACTTC,CASSPGGLATETQYF
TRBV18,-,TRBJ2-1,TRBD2,TGTGCCAGCTCACCACCTTCGGGAGGGACCTACAATGAGCAGTTCTTC,CASSPPSGGTYNEQFF
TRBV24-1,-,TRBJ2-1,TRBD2,TGTGCCACCAGGGGCGGGAGAGGGTTAAGCTCCTACAATGAGCAGTTCTTC,CATRGGRGLSSYNEQFF
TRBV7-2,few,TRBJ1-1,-,TGTGCCAGCAGCTTAGGAGTGCACCTGAACACTGAAGCTTTCTTT,CASSLGVHLNTEAFF
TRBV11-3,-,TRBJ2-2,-,TGTGCCAGCAGCTTAGGGCAACTAGGATCGAACACCGGGGAGCTGTTTTTT,CASSLGQLGSNTGELFF
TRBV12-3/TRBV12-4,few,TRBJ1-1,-,TGTGCCAGCAGTTCGTCTGTCGGTGCTGAAGCTTTCTTT,CASSSSVGAEAFF
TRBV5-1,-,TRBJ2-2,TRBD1,TGCGCCAGCAGCCCGGGACAGGTGGTTGCGAACACCGGGGAGCTGTTTTTT,CASSPGQVVANTGELFF
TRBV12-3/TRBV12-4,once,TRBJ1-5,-,TGTGCCAGCAGTTTGTCAGGGTCTCAGCCCCAGCATTTT,CASSLSGSQPQHF
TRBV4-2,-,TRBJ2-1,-,TGTGCCAGCAGCCAAGGGGTGACAGGTACTTTAGGTGAGCAGTTCTTC,CASSQGVTGTLGEQFF
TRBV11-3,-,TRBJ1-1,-,TGTGCCAGCAGCCTGACGACAGGCCTGGGGAACACTGAAGCTTTCTTT,CASSLTTGLGNTEAFF